This TCR beta chain was captured by sequencing in a study of blood T cell repertoires in COVID-19. As for the study in general: PBMCs, B-cell-depleted T cells, or T cells provided the cDNA or gDNA that made up the material.

The repertoire was sequenced with immunoSEQ multiplex PCR; TCRdb's copy has only in-frame clones and lacks some. In the table there are more than 60,000 clones, approximately 90% of which are singletons. The CDR3 has 13 residues. Germline loops: CDR1 SGHDT, CDR2 YYEEEE. The germline V and J ends were trimmed by 6 bases and 12 bases, with 20 bases remaining between them. The chain couples TRBV5-6 to TRBJ2-3; weak D call: TRBD1 (6 bases). Sequenced sample: peripheral blood. The sequence came from an elderly woman with active or convalescent COVID-19. CDR3 sequence reads: CASNYLQGSEQYF. CDR3 DNA: TGTGCCAGCAACTACCTACAGGGAAGTGAACAGTATTTT.